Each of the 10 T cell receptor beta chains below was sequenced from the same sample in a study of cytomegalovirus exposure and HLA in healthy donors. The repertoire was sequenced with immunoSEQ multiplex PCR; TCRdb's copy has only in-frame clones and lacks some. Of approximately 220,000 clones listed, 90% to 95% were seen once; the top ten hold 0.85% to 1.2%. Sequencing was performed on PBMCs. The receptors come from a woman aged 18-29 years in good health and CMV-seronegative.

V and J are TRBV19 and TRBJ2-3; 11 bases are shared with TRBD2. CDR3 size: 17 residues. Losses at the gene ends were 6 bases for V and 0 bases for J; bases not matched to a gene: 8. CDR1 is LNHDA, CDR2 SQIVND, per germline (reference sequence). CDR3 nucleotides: TGTGCCAGTAGCCGCGGGACTAGCGGTGGGAGCACAGATACGCAGTATTTT. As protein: CASSRGTSGGSTDTQYF.

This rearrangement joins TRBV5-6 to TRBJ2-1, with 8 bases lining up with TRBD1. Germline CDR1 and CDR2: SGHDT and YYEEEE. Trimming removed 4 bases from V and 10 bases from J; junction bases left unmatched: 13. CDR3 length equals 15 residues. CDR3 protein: CASSSRDRLWNEQFF. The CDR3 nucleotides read TGTGCCAGCAGCAGCCGGGACAGGTTGTGGAACGAGCAGTTCTTC.

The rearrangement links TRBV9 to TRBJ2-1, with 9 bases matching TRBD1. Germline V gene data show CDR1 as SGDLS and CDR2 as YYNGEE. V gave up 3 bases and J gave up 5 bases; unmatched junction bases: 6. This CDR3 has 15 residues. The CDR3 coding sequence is TGTGCCAGCAGCGCTAGTGGGACAGGGAACAATGAGCAGTTCTTC. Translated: CASSASGTGNNEQFF.

CDR3 nucleotide sequence: TGTGCCAGCAGTGCACCGGGACAGGGTGCAGCCGGGGAGCTGTTTTTT. Translating it yields CASSAPGQGAAGELFF. The chain uses TRBV28 and TRBJ2-2; 9 bases match TRBD1. CDR1 and CDR2 (germline): MDHEN, SYDVKM. The J segment lost 6 bases and the V segment lost 5 bases, leaving 10 bases of the junction unmatched. The CDR3 runs 16 residues.

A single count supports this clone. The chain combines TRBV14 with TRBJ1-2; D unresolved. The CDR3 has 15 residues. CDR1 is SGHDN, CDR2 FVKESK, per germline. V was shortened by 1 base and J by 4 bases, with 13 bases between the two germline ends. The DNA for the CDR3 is TGTGCCAGCAGCCAAGGGAGCCCGGGTGGCTATGGCTACACCTTC. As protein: CASSQGSPGGYGYTF.

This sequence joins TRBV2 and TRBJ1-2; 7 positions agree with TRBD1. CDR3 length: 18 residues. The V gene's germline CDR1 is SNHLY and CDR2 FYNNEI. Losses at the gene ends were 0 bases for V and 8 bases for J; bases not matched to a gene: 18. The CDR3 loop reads CASSEARDGDSGSRGYTF. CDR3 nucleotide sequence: TGTGCCAGCAGTGAAGCGCGAGATGGGGACAGTGGAAGTCGCGGCTACACCTTC.

The CDR3 protein is CASSSSGHTQYF. DNA of the CDR3: TGTGCCAGCAGTTCAAGTGGCCATACGCAGTATTTT. The chain couples TRBV6-5 to TRBJ2-3; no clear D. Germline lookup yields CDR1 MNHEY and CDR2 SVGAGI. The CDR3 sequence is 12 residues long. Deletions cut 4 bases from V and 7 bases from J, with 9 bases between.

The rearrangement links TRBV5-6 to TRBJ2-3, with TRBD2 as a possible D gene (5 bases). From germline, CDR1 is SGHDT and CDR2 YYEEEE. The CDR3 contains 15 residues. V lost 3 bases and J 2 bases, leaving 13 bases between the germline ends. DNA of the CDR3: TGTGCCAGCAGCTCGACCAGCGGCCTCACAGATACGCAGTATTTT. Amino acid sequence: CASSSTSGLTDTQYF.

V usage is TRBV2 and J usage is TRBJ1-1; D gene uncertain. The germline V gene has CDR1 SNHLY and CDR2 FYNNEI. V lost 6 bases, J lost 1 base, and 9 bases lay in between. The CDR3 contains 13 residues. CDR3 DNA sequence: TGTGCCAGCAGCCGAAACAGGAACACTGAAGCTTTCTTT. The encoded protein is CASSRNRNTEAFF. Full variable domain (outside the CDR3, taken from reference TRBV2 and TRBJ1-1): EPEVTQTPSHQVTQMGQEVILRCVPISNHLYFYWYRQILGQKVEFLVSFYNNEISEKSEIFDDQFSVERPDGSNFTLKIRSTKLEDSAMYFCASSRNRNTEAFFGQGTRLTVV.

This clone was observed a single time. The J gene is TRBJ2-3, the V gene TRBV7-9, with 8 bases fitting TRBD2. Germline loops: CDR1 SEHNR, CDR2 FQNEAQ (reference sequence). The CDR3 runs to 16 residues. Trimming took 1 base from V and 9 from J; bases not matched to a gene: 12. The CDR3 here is CASSLEPGGPSETQYF. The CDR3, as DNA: TGTGCCAGCAGCTTAGAGCCGGGAGGGCCTAGTGAGACGCAGTATTTT.